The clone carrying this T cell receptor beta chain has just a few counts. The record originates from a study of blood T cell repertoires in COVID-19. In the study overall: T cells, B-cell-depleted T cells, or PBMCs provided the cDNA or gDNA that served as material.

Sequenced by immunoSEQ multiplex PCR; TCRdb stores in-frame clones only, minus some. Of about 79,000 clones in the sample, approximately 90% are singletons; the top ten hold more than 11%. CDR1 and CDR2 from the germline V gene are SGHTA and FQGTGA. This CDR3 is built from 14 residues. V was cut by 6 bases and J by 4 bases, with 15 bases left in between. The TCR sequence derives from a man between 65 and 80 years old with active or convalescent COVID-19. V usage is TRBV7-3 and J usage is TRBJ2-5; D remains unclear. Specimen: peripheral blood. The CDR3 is CASRSGVRGETQYF. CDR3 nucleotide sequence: TGTGCCAGCAGGTCCGGAGTGCGTGGAGAGACCCAGTACTTC.